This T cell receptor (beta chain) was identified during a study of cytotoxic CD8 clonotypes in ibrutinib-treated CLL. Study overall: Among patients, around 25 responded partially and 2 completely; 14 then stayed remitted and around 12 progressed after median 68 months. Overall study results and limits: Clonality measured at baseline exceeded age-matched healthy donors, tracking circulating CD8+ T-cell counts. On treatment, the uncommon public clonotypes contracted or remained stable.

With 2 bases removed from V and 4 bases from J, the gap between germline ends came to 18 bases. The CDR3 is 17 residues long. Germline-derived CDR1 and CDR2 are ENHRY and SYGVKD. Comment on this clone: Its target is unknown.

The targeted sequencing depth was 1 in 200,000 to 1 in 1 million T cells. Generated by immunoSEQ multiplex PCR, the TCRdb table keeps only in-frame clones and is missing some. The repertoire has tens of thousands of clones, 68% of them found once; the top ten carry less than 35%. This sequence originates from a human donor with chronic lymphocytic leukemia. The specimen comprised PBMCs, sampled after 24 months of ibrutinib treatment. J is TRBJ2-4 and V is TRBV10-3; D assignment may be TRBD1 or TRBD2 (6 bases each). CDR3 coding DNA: TGTGCCATCAGTGAGACCCCTGGGGGGCCGAGGAAAAACATTCAGTACTTC. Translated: CAISETPGGPRKNIQYF.